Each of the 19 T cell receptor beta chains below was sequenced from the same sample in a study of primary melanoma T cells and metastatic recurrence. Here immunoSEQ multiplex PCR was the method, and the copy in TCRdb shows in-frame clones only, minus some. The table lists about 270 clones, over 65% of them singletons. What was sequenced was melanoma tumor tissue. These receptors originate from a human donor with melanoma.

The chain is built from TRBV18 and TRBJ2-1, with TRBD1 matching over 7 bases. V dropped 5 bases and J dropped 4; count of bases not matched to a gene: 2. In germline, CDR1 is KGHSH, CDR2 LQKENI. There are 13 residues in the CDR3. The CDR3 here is CASSATGYNEQFF. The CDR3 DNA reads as TGTGCCAGCTCAGCGACAGGGTACAATGAGCAGTTCTTC.

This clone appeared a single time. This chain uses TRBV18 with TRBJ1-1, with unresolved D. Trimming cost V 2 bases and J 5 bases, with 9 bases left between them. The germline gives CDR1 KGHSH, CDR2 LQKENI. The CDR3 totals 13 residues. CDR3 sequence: CASSPSEGTEAFF. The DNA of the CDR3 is TGTGCCAGCTCACCAAGCGAAGGGACTGAAGCTTTCTTT.

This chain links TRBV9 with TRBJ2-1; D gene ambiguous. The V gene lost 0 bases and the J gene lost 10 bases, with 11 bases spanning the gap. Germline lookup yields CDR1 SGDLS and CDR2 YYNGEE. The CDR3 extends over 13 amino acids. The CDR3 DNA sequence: TGTGCCAGCAGCGTAGTCGGGCCCAGGGAGCAGTTCTTC. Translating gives CASSVVGPREQFF. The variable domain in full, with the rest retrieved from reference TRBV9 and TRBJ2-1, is DSGVTQTPKHLITATGQRVTLRCSPRSGDLSVYWYQQSLDQGLQFLIQYYNGEERAKGNILERFSAQQFPDLHSELNLSSLELGDSALYFCASSVVGPREQFFGPGTRLTVL.

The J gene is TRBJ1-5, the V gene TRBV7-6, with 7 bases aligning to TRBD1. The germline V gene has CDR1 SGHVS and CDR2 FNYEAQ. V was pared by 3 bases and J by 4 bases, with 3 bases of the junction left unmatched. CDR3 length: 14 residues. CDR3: CASSLGTENQPQHF. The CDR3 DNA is TGTGCCAGCAGCTTGGGGACAGAAAATCAGCCCCAGCATTTT. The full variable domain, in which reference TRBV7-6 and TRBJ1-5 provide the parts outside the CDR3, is GAGVSQSPRYKVTKRGQDVALRCDPISGHVSLYWYRQALGQGPEFLTYFNYEAQQDKSGLPNDRFSAERPEGSISTLTIQRTEQRDSAMYRCASSLGTENQPQHFGDGTRLSIL.

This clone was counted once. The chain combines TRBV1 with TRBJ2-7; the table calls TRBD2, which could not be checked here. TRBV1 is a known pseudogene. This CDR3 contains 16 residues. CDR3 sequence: CASSQGGNRGTYEQYF. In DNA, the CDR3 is TGCGCCAGCAGCCAGGGTGGGAATCGGGGGACCTACGAGCAGTACTTC.

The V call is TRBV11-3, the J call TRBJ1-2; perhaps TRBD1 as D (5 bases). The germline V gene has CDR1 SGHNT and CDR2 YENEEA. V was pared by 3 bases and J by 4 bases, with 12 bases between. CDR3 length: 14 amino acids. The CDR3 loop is CASSLWEGTYGYTF. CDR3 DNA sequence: TGTGCCAGCAGCTTGTGGGAGGGGACCTATGGCTACACCTTC. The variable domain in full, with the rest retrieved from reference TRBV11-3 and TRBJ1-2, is EAGVVQSPRYKIIEKKQPVAFWCNPISGHNTLYWYLQNLGQGPELLIRYENEEAVDDSQLPKDRFSAERLKGVDSTLKIQPAELGDSAVYLCASSLWEGTYGYTFGSGTRLTVV.

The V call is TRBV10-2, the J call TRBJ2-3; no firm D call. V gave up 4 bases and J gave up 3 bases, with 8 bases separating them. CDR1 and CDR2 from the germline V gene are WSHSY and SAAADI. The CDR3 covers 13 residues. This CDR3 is CASSVQGTDTQYF. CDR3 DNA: TGCGCCAGCAGTGTTCAAGGAACAGATACGCAGTATTTT.

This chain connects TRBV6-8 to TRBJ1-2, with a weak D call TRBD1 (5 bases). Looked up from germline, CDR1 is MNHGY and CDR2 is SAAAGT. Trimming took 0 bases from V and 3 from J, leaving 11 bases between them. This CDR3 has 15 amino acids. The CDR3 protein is CASSYSSTAHYGYTF. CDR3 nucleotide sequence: TGTGCCAGCAGTTACTCGTCGACAGCGCACTATGGCTACACCTTC.

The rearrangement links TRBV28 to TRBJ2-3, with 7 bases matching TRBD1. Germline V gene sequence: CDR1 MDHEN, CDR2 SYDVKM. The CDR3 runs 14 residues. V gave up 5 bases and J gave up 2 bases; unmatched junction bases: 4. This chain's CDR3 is CASSNTGATDTQYF. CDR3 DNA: TGTGCCAGCAGTAATACAGGGGCCACAGATACGCAGTATTTT.

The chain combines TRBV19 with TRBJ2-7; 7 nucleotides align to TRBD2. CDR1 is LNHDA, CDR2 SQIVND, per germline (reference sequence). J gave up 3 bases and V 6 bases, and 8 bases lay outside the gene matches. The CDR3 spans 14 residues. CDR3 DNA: TGTGCCAGTAGCGGCCTGGCTAGCGGCTACGAGCAGTACTTC. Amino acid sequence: CASSGLASGYEQYF.

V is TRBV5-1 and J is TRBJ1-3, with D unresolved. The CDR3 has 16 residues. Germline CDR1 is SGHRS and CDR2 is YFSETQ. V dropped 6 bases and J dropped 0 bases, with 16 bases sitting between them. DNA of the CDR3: TGCGCCAGCACCCCAACTCCAGCGAACTCTGGAAACACCATATATTTT. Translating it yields CASTPTPANSGNTIYF.

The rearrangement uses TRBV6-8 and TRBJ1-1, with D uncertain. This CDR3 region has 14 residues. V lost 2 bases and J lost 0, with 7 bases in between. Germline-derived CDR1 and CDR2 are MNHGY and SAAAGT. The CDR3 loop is CASSYDGMNTEAFF. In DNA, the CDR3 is TGTGCCAGCAGTTACGACGGGATGAACACTGAAGCTTTCTTT.

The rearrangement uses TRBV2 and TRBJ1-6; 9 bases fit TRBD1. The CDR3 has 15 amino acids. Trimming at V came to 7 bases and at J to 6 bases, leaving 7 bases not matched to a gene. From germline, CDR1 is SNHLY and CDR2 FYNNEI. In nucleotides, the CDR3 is TGTGCCAGCAAACAGGGGGCGATCTTTAATTCACCCCTCCACTTT. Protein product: CASKQGAIFNSPLHF.

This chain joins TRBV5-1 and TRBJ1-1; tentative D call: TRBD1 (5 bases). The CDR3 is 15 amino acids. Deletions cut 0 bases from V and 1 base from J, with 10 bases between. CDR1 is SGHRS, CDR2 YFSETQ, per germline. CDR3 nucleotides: TGCGCCAGCAGCTTGGCCCTGGGGGAGAACACTGAAGCTTTCTTT. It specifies CASSLALGENTEAFF.

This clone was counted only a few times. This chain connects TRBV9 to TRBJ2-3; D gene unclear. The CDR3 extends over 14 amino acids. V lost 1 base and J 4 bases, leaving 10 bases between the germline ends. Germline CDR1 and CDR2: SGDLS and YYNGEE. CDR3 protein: CASSVLPGADTQYF. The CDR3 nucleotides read TGTGCCAGCAGCGTATTACCGGGCGCAGATACGCAGTATTTT.

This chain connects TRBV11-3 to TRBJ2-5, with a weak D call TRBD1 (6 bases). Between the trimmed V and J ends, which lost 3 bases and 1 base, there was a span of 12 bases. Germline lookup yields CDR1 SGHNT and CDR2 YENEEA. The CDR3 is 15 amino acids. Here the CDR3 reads CASSFGWGPQETQYF. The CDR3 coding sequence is TGTGCCAGCAGCTTCGGTTGGGGGCCCCAAGAGACCCAGTACTTC.

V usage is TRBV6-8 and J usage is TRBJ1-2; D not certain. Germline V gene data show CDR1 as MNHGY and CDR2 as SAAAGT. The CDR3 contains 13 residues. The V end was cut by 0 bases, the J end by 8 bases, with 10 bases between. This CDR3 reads CASSYSGRAGYTF. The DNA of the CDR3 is TGTGCCAGCAGTTACTCAGGGCGAGCGGGCTACACCTTC.

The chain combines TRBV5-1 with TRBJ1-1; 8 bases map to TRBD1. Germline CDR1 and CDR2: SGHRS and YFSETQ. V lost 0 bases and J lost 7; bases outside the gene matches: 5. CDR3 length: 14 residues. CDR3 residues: CASSLEVTGVEAFF. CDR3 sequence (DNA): TGCGCCAGCAGCTTGGAAGTGACAGGGGTTGAAGCTTTCTTT.

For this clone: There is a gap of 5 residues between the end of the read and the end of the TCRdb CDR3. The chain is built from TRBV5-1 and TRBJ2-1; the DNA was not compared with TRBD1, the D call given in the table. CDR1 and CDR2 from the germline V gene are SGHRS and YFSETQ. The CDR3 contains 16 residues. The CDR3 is CASSLRTLDLGGEQFF. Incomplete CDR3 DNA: TGCGCCAGCAGCTTACGGACATTAGATTTGGGT.